The clone carrying this TCR beta chain is medium-sized by share. Its antigen is unknown. This specimen includes other DNA sequences encoding the same CDR3. The data originate from a study of cytomegalovirus exposure and HLA in healthy donors. Across the whole study: Under 85% of a few hundred genotyped donors fell in the Caucasian-associated ancestry cluster.

The CDR3 sequence is 11 residues long. Deletions cut 3 bases from V and 7 bases from J, with 7 bases between. Germline CDR1 is SGHDN and CDR2 is FVKESK. Study-level findings and limits: The classifier was said to identify cytomegalovirus status with high specificity and sensitivity. Prior analysis indicated that the majority of TCR beta V segments exhibited productivity approximately 87% or approximately 30% of the time. Some TCR beta chains (roughly 150 of them) were listed as cytomegalovirus-associated.

60 Vbeta and 13 Jbeta primers were used in PCR. Repertoires were generated with immunoSEQ multiplex PCR, while TCRdb's copy carries only in-frame clones and drops some. The sample records roughly 140,000 clones, about 68% being singletons. The chain has TRBV14 and TRBJ2-7; D is perhaps TRBD2 (6 bases). The source of this sequence is a man between 18 and 35 years old in good health and CMV-seronegative. Sequencing was done on a sample of PBMCs. The CDR3: CASSHGGEQYF. Written as DNA, the CDR3 is TGTGCCAGCAGCCATGGGGGGGAGCAGTACTTC.